A selection of T cell receptor beta chains follows, all from one sample in a study of Graves' ophthalmopathy and Graves' hyperthyroidism. A single record per CDR3 protein comes from TCRdb applying MiXCR to the multiplex PCR reads. The table lists 600,000 to 650,000 distinct CDR3 sequences, over 20% of them singletons. Sequencing used peripheral blood. The receptors were sampled from a young woman with stable Graves' hyperthyroidism. Some clones in this sample may be carry-over from other donors' samples. Each CDR3 is given with its conserved first and last residue. The D gene is left open where the match is weak. Clone size, where shown, is once, few, many, or a class for clones that have expanded.

>TRBV5-1|TRBJ1-1|many|NA
CASSPGKMNTEAFF
TGCGCCAGCAGCCCCGGGAAAATGAACACTGAAGCTTTCTTT
>TRBV28|TRBJ2-4|NA|TRBD2
CASSLAGTRLAKNIKYF
TGTGCCAGCAGTTTGGCCGGGACTAGGCTAGCCAAAAACATTAAGTACTTC
>TRBV19|TRBJ1-2|many|NA
CASSIDRYPGNYGYTF
TGTGCCAGTAGTATAGATCGGTACCCAGGGAACTATGGCTACACCTTC
>TRBV9|TRBJ2-5|few|TRBD1
CASSVGSGGEETQYF
TGTGCCAGCAGCGTTGGGTCAGGGGGCGAAGAGACCCAGTACTTC
>TRBV19|TRBJ1-2|medium-sized|NA
CASSPGQNYGYTF
TGTGCCAGTAGTCCCGGGCAGAACTATGGCTACACCTTC
>TRBV29-1|TRBJ1-1|many|NA
CSVGGAMNTEAFF
TGCAGCGTTGGGGGTGCTATGAACACTGAAGCTTTCTTT
>TRBV19|TRBJ1-1|many|NA
CASYGGGWTEAFF
TGTGCCAGTTATGGGGGGGGATGGACTGAAGCTTTCTTT
>TRBV6-1|TRBJ1-1|NA|NA
CASSEARDGEAFF
TGTGCCAGCAGTGAAGCCCGGGACGGCGAAGCTTTCTTT
>TRBV20-1|TRBJ2-2|many|NA
CSARSLAGELFF
TGCAGTGCTAGAAGCCTGGCCGGGGAGCTGTTTTTT
>TRBV30|TRBJ1-3|many|NA
CAWGGDWNTIYF
TGTGCCTGGGGTGGGGATTGGAACACCATATATTTT
>TRBV6-2/TRBV6-3|TRBJ2-5|NA|TRBD2
CASSPIAGGRWTQYF
TGTGCCAGCAGCCCCATAGCGGGTGGGCGATGGACCCAGTACTTC
>TRBV20-1|TRBJ1-1|many|NA
CSAWGRRNTEAFF
TGCAGTGCGTGGGGCAGACGGAACACTGAAGCTTTCTTT
>TRBV13|TRBJ2-5|once|TRBD1
CASSTGQIETQYF
TGTGCCAGCAGCACGGGACAGATAGAGACCCAGTACTTC
>TRBV30|TRBJ1-2|NA|NA
CAWAGWQGGYTF
TGTGCCTGGGCGGGGTGGCAGGGCGGCTACACCTTC
>TRBV27|TRBJ1-1|many|NA
CASKGGLNTEAFF
TGTGCCAGCAAAGGAGGCCTCAACACTGAAGCTTTCTTT
>TRBV20-1|TRBJ2-7|NA|NA
CSARDGADTSYEQYF
TGCAGTGCTAGAGATGGAGCGGACACTTCCTACGAGCAGTACTTC
>TRBV3-1|TRBJ2-7|many|TRBD1
CASSYGTGSFEQYF
TGTGCCAGCAGCTATGGGACAGGGTCCTTCGAGCAGTACTTC
>TRBV9|TRBJ1-1|many|NA
CASSVYPQTVEAFF
TGTGCCAGCAGCGTATACCCCCAAACAGTCGAAGCTTTCTTT
>TRBV20-1|TRBJ1-2|many|NA
CSARDQGPTDGYTF
TGCAGTGCTAGAGATCAGGGTCCTACGGATGGCTACACCTTC
>TRBV5-1|TRBJ2-5|many|TRBD1
CASSSGQDLGETQYF
TGCGCCAGCAGCTCGGGACAGGACTTGGGAGAGACCCAGTACTTC
>TRBV29-1|TRBJ1-2|many|NA
CSALKGDTGYTF
TGCAGCGCCCTGAAGGGGGATACTGGCTACACCTTC
>TRBV15|TRBJ1-1|NA|NA
CATSPRGRVTEAFF
TGTGCCACCAGCCCCCGAGGACGGGTGACTGAAGCTTTCTTT
>TRBV27|TRBJ1-1|NA|NA
CASSRGIRTEAFF
TGTGCCAGCAGTCGAGGGATACGCACTGAAGCTTTCTTT
>TRBV5-1|TRBJ1-1|NA|NA
CASSLAPGLMNTEAFF
TGCGCCAGCAGCTTGGCCCCAGGGTTGATGAACACTGAAGCTTTCTTT
>TRBV12-3/TRBV12-4|TRBJ1-2|many|NA
CASSPEPRQDASLYGYTF
TGTGCCAGCAGTCCGGAACCAAGACAGGACGCATCACTCTATGGCTACACCTTC
>TRBV6-1|TRBJ2-7|NA|TRBD2
CASSATSGANYEQYF
TGTGCCAGCAGTGCCACTAGCGGGGCGAACTACGAGCAGTACTTC
>TRBV18|TRBJ2-2|NA|NA
CASSSWTTNTGELFF
TGTGCCAGCTCATCTTGGACAACGAACACCGGGGAGCTGTTTTTT